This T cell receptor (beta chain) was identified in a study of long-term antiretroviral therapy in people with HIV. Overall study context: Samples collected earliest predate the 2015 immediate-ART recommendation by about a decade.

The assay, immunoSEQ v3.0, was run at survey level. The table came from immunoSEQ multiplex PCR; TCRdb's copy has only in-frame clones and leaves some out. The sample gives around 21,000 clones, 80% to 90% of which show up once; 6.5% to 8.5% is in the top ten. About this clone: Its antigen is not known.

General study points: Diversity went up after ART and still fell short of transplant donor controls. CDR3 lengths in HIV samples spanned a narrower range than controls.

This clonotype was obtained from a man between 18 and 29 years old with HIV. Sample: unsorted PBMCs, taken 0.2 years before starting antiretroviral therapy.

CDR3 region: CASTGGMNSPLHF. In DNA, the CDR3 is TGTGCCAGCACCGGGGGGATGAATTCACCCCTCCACTTT. The chain has TRBV7-2 and TRBJ1-6; the D gene is possibly TRBD1 (5 bases). The germline V and J ends were trimmed by 7 bases and 7 bases, with 11 bases remaining between them. Germline V gene data show CDR1 as SGHTA and CDR2 as FQGNSA. There are 13 residues in the CDR3.